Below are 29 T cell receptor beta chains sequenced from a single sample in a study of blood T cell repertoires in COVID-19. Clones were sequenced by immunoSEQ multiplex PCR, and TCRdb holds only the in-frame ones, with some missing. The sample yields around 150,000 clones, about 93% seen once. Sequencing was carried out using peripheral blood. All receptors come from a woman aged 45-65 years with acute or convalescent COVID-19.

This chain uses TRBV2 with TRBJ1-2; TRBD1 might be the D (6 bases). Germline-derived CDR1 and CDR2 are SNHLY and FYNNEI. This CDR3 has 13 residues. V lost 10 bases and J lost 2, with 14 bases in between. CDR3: CATDRQGNYGYTF. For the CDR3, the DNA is TGTGCCACCGACAGGCAAGGAAACTATGGCTACACCTTC.

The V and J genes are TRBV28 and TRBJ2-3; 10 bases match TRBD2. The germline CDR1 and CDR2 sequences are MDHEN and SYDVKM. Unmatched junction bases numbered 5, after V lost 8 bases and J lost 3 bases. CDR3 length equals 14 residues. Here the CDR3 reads CASATSGKTDTQYF. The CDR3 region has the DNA TGTGCCAGCGCCACTAGCGGGAAGACAGATACGCAGTATTTT.

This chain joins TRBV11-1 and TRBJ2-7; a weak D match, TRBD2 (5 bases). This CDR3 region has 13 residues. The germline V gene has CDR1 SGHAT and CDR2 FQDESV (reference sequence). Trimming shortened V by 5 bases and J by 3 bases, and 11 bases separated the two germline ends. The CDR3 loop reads CASSRGVLYEQYF. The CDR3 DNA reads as TGTGCCAGCAGCCGGGGAGTCCTCTACGAGCAGTACTTC.

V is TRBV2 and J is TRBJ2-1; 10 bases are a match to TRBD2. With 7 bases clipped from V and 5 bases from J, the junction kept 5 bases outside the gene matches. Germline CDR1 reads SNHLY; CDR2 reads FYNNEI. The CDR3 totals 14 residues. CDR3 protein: CASIQAGGHNEQFF. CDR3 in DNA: TGTGCCAGCATTCAAGCGGGGGGGCACAATGAGCAGTTCTTC. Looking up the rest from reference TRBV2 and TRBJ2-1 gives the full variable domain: EPEVTQTPSHQVTQMGQEVILRCVPISNHLYFYWYRQILGQKVEFLVSFYNNEISEKSEIFDDQFSVERPDGSNFTLKIRSTKLEDSAMYFCASIQAGGHNEQFFGPGTRLTVL.

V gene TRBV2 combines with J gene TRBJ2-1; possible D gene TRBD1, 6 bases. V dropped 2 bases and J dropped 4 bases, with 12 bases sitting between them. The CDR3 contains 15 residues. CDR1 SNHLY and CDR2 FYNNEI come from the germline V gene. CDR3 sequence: CASSEWDNSYNEQFF. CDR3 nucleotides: TGTGCCAGCAGTGAATGGGACAACTCTTACAATGAGCAGTTCTTC.

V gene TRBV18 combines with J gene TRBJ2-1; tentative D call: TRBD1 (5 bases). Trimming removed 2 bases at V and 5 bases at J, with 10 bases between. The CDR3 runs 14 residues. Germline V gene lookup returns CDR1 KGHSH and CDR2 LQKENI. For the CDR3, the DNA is TGTGCCAGCTCACCAATAAAACAGGACAATGAGCAGTTCTTC. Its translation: CASSPIKQDNEQFF.

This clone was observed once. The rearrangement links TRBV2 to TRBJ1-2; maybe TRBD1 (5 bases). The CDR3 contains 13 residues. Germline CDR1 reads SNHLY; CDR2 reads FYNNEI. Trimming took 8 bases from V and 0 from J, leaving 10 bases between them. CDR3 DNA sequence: TGTGCCAGCGGCGACAGAGCTAACTATGGCTACACCTTC. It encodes CASGDRANYGYTF.

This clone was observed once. The DNA for the CDR3 is TGTGCCAGCAGTGAAGCGAGGACAGGGAAGACCTTC. It yields the protein CASSEARTGKTF. The chain carries TRBV6-1 and TRBJ1-2; the match to TRBD1 covers 8 bases. CDR3 size: 12 residues. With V trimmed by 0 bases and J by 14 bases, 5 bases remained unmatched. Germline V gives CDR1 MNHNS, CDR2 SASEGT.

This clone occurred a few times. The CDR3 DNA reads TGTGCCAGCAGCCAACAGCCCGGGACAGGGGTGGGGAACACTGAAGCTTTCTTT. Amino acid sequence: CASSQQPGTGVGNTEAFF. The chain joins TRBV7-9 to TRBJ1-1, with TRBD1 matching 10 bases. CDR1 and CDR2 (germline): SEHNR, FQNEAQ (reference sequence). The CDR3 is 18 residues long. V shed 5 bases, J shed 1 base, and the junction held 13 bases outside the gene matches.

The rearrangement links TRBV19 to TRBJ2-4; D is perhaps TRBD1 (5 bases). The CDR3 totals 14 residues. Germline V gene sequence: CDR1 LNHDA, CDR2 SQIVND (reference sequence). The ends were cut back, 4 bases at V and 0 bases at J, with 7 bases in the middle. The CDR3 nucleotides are TGTGCCAGTAGTACAGGGTTAGCCAAAAACATTCAGTACTTC. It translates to CASSTGLAKNIQYF.

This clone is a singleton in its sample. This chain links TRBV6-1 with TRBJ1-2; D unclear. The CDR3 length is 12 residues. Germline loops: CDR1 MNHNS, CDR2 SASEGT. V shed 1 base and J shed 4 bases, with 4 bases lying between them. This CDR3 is CASSEVLYGYTF. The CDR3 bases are TGTGCCAGCAGTGAAGTTCTCTATGGCTACACCTTC.

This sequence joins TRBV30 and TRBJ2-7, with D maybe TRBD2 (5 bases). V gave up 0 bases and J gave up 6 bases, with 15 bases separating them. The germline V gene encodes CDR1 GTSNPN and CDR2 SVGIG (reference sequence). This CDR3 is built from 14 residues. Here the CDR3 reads CAWSVGGSSFEQYF. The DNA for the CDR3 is TGTGCCTGGAGTGTAGGTGGGAGCTCTTTCGAGCAGTACTTC.

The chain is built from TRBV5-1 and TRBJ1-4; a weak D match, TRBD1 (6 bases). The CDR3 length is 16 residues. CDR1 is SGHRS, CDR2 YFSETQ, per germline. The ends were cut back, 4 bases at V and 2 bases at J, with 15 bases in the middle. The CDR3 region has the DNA TGCGCCAGCAGCCAACAGGGTCTGTCCACTAATGAAAAACTGTTTTTT. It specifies CASSQQGLSTNEKLFF.

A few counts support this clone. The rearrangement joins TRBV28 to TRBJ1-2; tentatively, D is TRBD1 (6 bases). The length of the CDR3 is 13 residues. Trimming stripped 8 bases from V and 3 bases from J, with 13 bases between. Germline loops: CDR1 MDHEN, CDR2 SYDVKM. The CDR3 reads CASRDTFDYGYTF. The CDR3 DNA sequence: TGTGCCAGCCGGGACACTTTTGACTATGGCTACACCTTC.

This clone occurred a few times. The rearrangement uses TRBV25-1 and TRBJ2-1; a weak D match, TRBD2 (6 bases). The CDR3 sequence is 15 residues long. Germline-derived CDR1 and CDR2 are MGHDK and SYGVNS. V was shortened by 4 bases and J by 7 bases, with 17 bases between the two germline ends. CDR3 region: CASSGIGGMGNEQFF. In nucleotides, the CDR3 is TGTGCCAGCAGTGGGATCGGGGGAATGGGGAATGAGCAGTTCTTC.

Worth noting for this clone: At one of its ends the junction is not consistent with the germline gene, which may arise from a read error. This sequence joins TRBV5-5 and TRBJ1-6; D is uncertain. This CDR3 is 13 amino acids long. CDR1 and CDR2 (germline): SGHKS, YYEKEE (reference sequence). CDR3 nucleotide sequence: TGTGCCAGCAGCTTGGCAAGCGGGGAGCTCGGCTACTTT. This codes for CASSLASGELGYF.

This CDR3 is CASSLDTYYNSPLHF. DNA of the CDR3: TGTGCCAGCAGCTTAGACACCTACTATAATTCACCCCTCCACTTT. V gene TRBV11-2 combines with J gene TRBJ1-6, with D unclear. The V and J ends lost 0 bases and 3 bases respectively, with 6 bases between them. CDR1 SGHAT and CDR2 FQNNGV come from the germline V gene. The CDR3 is made up of 15 amino acids.

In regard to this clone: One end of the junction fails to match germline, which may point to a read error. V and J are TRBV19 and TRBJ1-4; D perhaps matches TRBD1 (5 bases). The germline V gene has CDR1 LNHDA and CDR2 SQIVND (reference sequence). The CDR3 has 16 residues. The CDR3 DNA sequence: TGTGCCAGCAGTATCGACAGTTCCTCAACTAATGAAAAACTGTTTTTT. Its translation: CASSIDSSSTNEKLFF.

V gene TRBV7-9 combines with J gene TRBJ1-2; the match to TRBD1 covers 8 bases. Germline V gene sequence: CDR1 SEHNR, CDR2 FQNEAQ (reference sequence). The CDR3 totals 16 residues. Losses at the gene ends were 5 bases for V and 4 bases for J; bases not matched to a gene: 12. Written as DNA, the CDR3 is TGTGCCAGCAGCCCACTTGTTACAGGGGGTTCCTATGGCTACACCTTC. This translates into CASSPLVTGGSYGYTF.

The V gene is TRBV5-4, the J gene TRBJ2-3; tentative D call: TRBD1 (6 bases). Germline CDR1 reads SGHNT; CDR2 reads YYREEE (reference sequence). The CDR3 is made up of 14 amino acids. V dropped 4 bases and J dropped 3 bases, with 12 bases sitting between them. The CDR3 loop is CASSPDSQTDTQYF. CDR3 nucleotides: TGTGCCAGCAGCCCGGACAGCCAGACAGATACGCAGTATTTT.

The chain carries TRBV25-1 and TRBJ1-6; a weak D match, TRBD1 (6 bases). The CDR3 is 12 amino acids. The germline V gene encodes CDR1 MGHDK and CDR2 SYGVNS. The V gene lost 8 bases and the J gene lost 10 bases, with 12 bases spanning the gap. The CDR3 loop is CASSWGLSPLHF. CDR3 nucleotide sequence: TGTGCCAGCTCATGGGGGCTATCACCCCTCCACTTT.

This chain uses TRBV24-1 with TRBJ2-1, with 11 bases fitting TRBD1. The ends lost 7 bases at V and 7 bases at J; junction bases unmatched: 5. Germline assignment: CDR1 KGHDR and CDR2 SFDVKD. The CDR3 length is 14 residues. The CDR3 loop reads CATSGQGAWNEQFF. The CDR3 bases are TGTGCCACCAGCGGACAGGGGGCTTGGAATGAGCAGTTCTTC.

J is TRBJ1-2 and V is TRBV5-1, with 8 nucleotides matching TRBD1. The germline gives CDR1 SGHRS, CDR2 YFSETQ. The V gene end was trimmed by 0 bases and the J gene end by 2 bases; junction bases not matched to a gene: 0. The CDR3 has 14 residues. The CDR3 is CASSLGQGNYGYTF. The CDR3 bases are TGCGCCAGCAGCTTGGGACAGGGGAACTATGGCTACACCTTC.

DNA of the CDR3: TGTGCCAGCAGCCGAGAGGAGACAGAACTCTATGGCTACACCTTC. Protein: CASSREETELYGYTF. This chain connects TRBV5-6 to TRBJ1-2; perhaps TRBD1 as D (5 bases). The CDR3 totals 15 residues. CDR1 is SGHDT and CDR2 is YYEEEE in the germline V gene. V lost 4 bases to trimming and J lost 4 bases, with 17 bases between them.

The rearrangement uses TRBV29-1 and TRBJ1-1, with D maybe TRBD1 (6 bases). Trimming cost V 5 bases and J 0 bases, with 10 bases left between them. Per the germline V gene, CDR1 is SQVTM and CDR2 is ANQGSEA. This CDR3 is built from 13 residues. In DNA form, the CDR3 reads TGCAGCGTTACAGGGAAAATGAACACTGAAGCTTTCTTT. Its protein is CSVTGKMNTEAFF.

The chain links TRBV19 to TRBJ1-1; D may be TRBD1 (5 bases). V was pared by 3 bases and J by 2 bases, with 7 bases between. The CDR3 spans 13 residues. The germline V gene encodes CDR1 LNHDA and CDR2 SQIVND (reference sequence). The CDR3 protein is CASSMQGNTEAFF. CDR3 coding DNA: TGTGCCAGTAGTATGCAGGGAAACACTGAAGCTTTCTTT. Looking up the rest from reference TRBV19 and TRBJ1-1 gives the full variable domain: DGGITQSPKYLFRKEGQNVTLSCEQNLNHDAMYWYRQDPGQGLRLIYYSQIVNDFQKGDIAEGYSVSREKKESFPLTVTSAQKNPTAFYLCASSMQGNTEAFFGQGTRLTVV.

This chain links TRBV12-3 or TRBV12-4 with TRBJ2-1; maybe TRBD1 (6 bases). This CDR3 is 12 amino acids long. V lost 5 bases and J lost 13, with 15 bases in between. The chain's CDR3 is CASSPDRRVQFF. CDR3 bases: TGTGCCAGCAGTCCGGACAGAAGGGTCCAGTTCTTC.

CDR3 residues: CASKHPGQGPINEQYF. Here the CDR3 DNA reads TGTGCCAGCAAACACCCGGGACAGGGCCCCATTAACGAGCAGTACTTC. The J gene is TRBJ2-7, the V gene TRBV6-4, with 9 positions matching TRBD1. The CDR3 length is 16 residues. J lost 5 bases, V lost 7 bases, and 15 bases had no gene match. Per the germline V gene, CDR1 is MRHNA and CDR2 is SNTAGT.

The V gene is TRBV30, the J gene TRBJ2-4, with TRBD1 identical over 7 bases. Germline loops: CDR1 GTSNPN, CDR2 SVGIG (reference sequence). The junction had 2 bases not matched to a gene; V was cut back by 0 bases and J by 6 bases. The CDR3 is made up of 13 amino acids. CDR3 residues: CAWSVRQGNIQYF. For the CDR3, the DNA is TGTGCCTGGAGTGTACGACAGGGAAACATTCAGTACTTC.